This TCR beta chain was recorded in a study of T cell responses to AZD1222 COVID-19 vaccine. V was clipped by 2 bases and J by 4 bases; unmatched bases: 0. The length of the CDR3 is 14 residues. Germline CDR1 is KGHSH and CDR2 is LQKENI. Comment on this clone: Its antigen is still unknown.

Generated by immunoSEQ multiplex PCR, the TCRdb table keeps only in-frame clones and is missing some. The sample has about 110,000 clones, approximately 94% seen once; the top ten hold about 3.1%. Study-level points and caveats: Nearly half of the spike-specific TCRs reportedly recognize variant regions that carry no mutations.

The chain couples TRBV18 to TRBJ1-1, with 11 bases matching TRBD1. This receptor was identified in an adult who received the AZD1222 COVID-19 vaccine. This specimen consisted of peripheral blood, obtained 28 days after the second AZD1222 dose. The CDR3 DNA reads TGTGCCAGCTCACCAGGGACAGGGGGCACTGAAGCTTTCTTT. Protein: CASSPGTGGTEAFF.